This record concerns one T cell receptor (beta chain) sequence. The antigen is unknown. This sample was taken from a study of PD-1 blockade in classical Hodgkin lymphoma. Study-wide results and limits: A significant rise in TCR diversity was seen by C4D1 for CD4+ cells but not for CD8+ cells.

Here immunoSEQ multiplex PCR was the method, and the copy in TCRdb shows in-frame clones only, minus some. Of tens of thousands of clones in the sample, approximately 78% were seen once. Each patient experienced a relapse that followed autologous stem cell transplantation, and brentuximab vedotin exposure varied. V was cut by 2 bases and J by 6 bases, with 13 bases left in between. In germline, CDR1 is KGHSH, CDR2 LQKENI. The CDR3 consists of 15 residues. The material was peripheral blood mononuclear cells (PBMCs), obtained before the second cycle of nivolumab. V usage is TRBV18 and J usage is TRBJ1-4; D is undetermined. The clonotype originates from a human donor with classical Hodgkin lymphoma. This CDR3 is CASSPWADRYEKLFF. The DNA for the CDR3 is TGTGCCAGCTCACCATGGGCAGACCGTTATGAAAAACTGTTTTTT. Filled out from reference TRBV18 and TRBJ1-4, the complete variable domain reads NAGVMQNPRHLVRRRGQEARLRCSPMKGHSHVYWYRQLPEEGLKFMVYLQKENIIDESGMPKERFSAEFPKEGPSILRIQQVVRGDSAAYFCASSPWADRYEKLFFGSGTQLSVL.